This TCR beta chain was sequenced during a study of shared clonotypes between healthy human individuals. Study details: For every donor, three CD4 naive, three CD4 memory, two CD8 naive and one CD8 memory plates were used. Study results and caveats: The study found roughly 5% of naive CD4 clonotypes shared across a handful of donors.

Some clones are missing from TCRdb's copy, which holds only in-frame ones; the method was immunoSEQ multiplex PCR. The sample has millions of clones; 85% to 95% are singletons. Concerning this clone: Its antigen is not identified.

The V end lost 6 bases, the J end lost 0 bases, and 7 bases lay between the germline ends. Germline V gives CDR1 LNHDA, CDR2 SQIVND (reference sequence). This CDR3 region has 13 residues. The chain is built from TRBV19 and TRBJ2-3, with a possible D match to TRBD1 (5 bases). The material sequenced was naive CD4+ T cells sorted from blood. Subset indicated: CD45RA+ positively selected. The clonotype was recovered from a man aged 18 to 30 in good health. The CDR3 sequence is CASRGPSTDTQYF. CDR3 coding DNA: TGTGCCAGTAGGGGGCCCAGCACAGATACGCAGTATTTT.